This T cell receptor (beta chain) originates from a study of shared clonotypes between healthy human individuals. Only in-frame clones appear in the TCRdb table, and some are missing; sequencing was by immunoSEQ multiplex PCR. The data contain approximately 470,000 clones, around four fifths of them singletons. This clonotype was sampled from a woman between 40 and 55 years old in good health. Some clones in this sample may be carry-over from other donors' samples. The sequenced sample was PBMCs.

DNA for the CDR3: TGTGCCAGCAGTGCTAACAGGGGGCGAGGCACAGATACGCAGTATTTT. It yields the protein CASSANRGRGTDTQYF. V is TRBV2 and J is TRBJ2-3, with 9 positions matching TRBD1. Germline V gives CDR1 SNHLY, CDR2 FYNNEI. Unmatched junction bases numbered 6, after V lost 4 bases and J lost 1 base. The CDR3 is 16 amino acids.